In this sample, the clone carrying this TCR beta chain turned up once. TCRdb's table, derived via immunoSEQ multiplex PCR, lists solely in-frame clones and lacks some. The profile shows over 250,000 clones, roughly 86% of them singletons. Donors in Cohort 3 who had recovered were those with two negative PCRs, healthcare professional clearance, or resolution of their symptoms. These data come from a study of blood T cell repertoires in COVID-19. Study as a whole: Spain, Italy and the United States supplied samples that represented acute and convalescent COVID-19.

After removal of 3 bases from V and 4 bases from J, the junction contained 10 bases not matched to a gene. CDR3 length: 16 residues. The germline V gene has CDR1 SGHTA and CDR2 FQGTGA. This TCR derives from a woman aged 25-40 years who had recovered from COVID-19. The sequenced material came from PBMCs or T cells enriched from blood (not recorded which). This chain joins TRBV7-3 and TRBJ2-3, with 7 bases fitting TRBD1. Here the CDR3 DNA reads TGTGCCAGCAGCTTGGGGGCCTTAACAGGGGCAGATACGCAGTATTTT. Its protein is CASSLGALTGADTQYF.